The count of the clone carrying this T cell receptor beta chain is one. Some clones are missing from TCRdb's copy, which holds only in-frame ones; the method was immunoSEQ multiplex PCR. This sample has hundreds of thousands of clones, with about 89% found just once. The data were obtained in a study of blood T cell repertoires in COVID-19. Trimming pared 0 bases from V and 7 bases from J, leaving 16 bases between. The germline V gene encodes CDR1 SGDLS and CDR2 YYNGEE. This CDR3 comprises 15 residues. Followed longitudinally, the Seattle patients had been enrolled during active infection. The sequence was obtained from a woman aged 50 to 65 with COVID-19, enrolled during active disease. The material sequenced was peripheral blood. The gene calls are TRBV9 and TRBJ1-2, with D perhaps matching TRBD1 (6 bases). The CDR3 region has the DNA TGTGCCAGCAGCGTAGGGGACCCAGGGGTGAGTGGCTACACCTTC. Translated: CASSVGDPGVSGYTF.